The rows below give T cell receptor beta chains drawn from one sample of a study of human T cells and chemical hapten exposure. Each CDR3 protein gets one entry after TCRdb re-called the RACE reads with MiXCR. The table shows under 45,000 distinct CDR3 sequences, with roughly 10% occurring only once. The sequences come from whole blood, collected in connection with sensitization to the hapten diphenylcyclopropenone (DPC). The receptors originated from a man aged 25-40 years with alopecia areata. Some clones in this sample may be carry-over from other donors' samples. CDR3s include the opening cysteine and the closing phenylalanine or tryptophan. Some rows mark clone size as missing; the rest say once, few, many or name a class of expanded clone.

CASSQTGGGTGELFF	many	TRBV7-3	TRBJ2-2
CASSKSGRAAIGQYF	few	TRBV28	TRBJ2-3
CASKGYGTGNTEAFF	few	TRBV10-2	TRBJ1-1
CASSQEDGRGNIQYF	few	TRBV4-3	TRBJ2-4
CASSHRVLASGGRDTQYF	many	TRBV27	TRBJ2-3
CASSPSGQSSYNEQFF	many	TRBV18	TRBJ2-1
CASSLPGQGSEYGYTF	many	TRBV5-6	TRBJ1-2
CASSEAGGSNQPQHF	few	TRBV6-1	TRBJ1-5
CASSVEGSNSPLHF	few	TRBV9	TRBJ1-6
CASSYLQGRGEKLFF	-	TRBV7-6	TRBJ1-4
CASSPRQGRNIQYF	many	TRBV5-1	TRBJ2-4
CASSSGQLNTEAFF	many	TRBV5-1	TRBJ1-1
CASSFMTRDDTQYF	-	TRBV11-3	TRBJ2-3
CASRRQAPWEKLFF	many	TRBV12-3/TRBV12-4	TRBJ1-4
CASSLGQGALRTETQYF	many	TRBV7-7	TRBJ2-5
CSARVFAIGANEQFF	many	TRBV20-1	TRBJ2-1
CASSTSGAQNEQFF	-	TRBV5-1	TRBJ2-1
CSAGFLAGKHNEQFF	few	TRBV20-1	TRBJ2-1
CASSPYYSSGANVLTF	many	TRBV11-2	TRBJ2-6
CASSIGGQGNNEQFF	many	TRBV5-4	TRBJ2-1
CASSLVGTGELFF	medium-sized	TRBV5-1	TRBJ2-2
CASSQRTDPQETQYF	few	TRBV4-2	TRBJ2-5
CASRAGGDTQYF	many	TRBV6-2/TRBV6-3	TRBJ2-3
CATSRGDIPKADTQYF	many	TRBV15	TRBJ2-3
CSVDISGNTIYF	many	TRBV29-1	TRBJ1-3
CASSLGPSGTDTQYF	-	TRBV11-3	TRBJ2-3
CASSVGGYEQYF	many	TRBV2	TRBJ2-7
CSVDKDRDNVSQYF	few	TRBV29-1	TRBJ2-5
CASSLSSGRGDTQYF	many	TRBV12-3/TRBV12-4	TRBJ2-3
CASSLAAVETQYF	-	TRBV4-1	TRBJ2-5
CASTESGTQGNYGYTF	many	TRBV19	TRBJ1-2
CASTGGHHGYTF	-	TRBV12-3/TRBV12-4	TRBJ1-2
CASSRTSGAGYNEQFF	-	TRBV7-2	TRBJ2-1
CATTPLGGIHRDEQFF	medium-sized	TRBV15	TRBJ2-1
CASTTGYEKLFF	many	TRBV12-3/TRBV12-4	TRBJ1-4
CASSQSWGNQPQHF	many	TRBV12-3/TRBV12-4	TRBJ1-5
CASSRTLEQFF	many	TRBV3-1	TRBJ2-1
CASSDRGRSDTQYF	-	TRBV6-1	TRBJ2-3
CASSPRATGANVLTF	-	TRBV7-9	TRBJ2-6
CASSENPGEASGYTF	many	TRBV2	TRBJ1-2
CASSNRGTKDTQYF	few	TRBV19	TRBJ2-3
CAIRTQGFSYEQYF	-	TRBV10-3	TRBJ2-7
CASSQVTGGYGYTF	many	TRBV14	TRBJ1-2
CASSISGGSNYGYTF	-	TRBV7-9	TRBJ1-2
CSAPRGLGELFF	many	TRBV20-1	TRBJ2-2